This T cell receptor beta chain derives from a study of T-cell reconstitution after alpha-beta-depleted transplantation in children. Researchers prepared the TCRbeta library using unique molecular identifiers, the study reports. MiXCR, applied by TCRdb to the PCR reads, yields one record per CDR3 protein. The table shows 700,000 to 950,000 distinct CDR3 sequences, with about 15% occurring only once. Sequenced material: PBMCs, mostly from graft donor cells, taken 360 days after TCRalphabeta/CD19-depleted stem cell transplant. The TCR sequence derives from a male patient between 5 and 17 years old who had a stem cell transplant for acute lymphoblastic leukemia, so the T cells may come from the graft donor.

CDR3 in amino acids: CASKNFRGSVEQFF. DNA for the CDR3: TGTGCCAGCAAAAACTTCAGGGGGTCCGTTGAGCAGTTCTTC. The V call is TRBV12-3 or TRBV12-4, the J call TRBJ2-1; TRBD1 aligns across 7 bases. CDR3 size: 14 residues. Trimming took 7 bases from V and 9 from J; bases not matched to a gene: 12.